This T cell receptor (beta chain) was obtained from a study of T cell responses to AZD1222 COVID-19 vaccine. Measured with immunoSEQ multiplex PCR; TCRdb has only the in-frame clones, and not every one. The sample records approximately 64,000 clones, 84% being singletons. The CDR3 has 15 amino acids. Germline V gene data show CDR1 as KGHSH and CDR2 as LQKENI. The V and J ends lost 2 bases and 0 bases, in that order; junction bases with no gene match: 0. This sample comprised peripheral blood, obtained on day 0 of AZD1222 vaccination. The chain uses TRBV18 and TRBJ2-1; TRBD1 agrees at 8 bases. The source of this sequence is an adult in good health. The CDR3 DNA is TGTGCCAGCTCACCAGGGACAGGCTCCTACAATGAGCAGTTCTTC. It codes for CASSPGTGSYNEQFF.